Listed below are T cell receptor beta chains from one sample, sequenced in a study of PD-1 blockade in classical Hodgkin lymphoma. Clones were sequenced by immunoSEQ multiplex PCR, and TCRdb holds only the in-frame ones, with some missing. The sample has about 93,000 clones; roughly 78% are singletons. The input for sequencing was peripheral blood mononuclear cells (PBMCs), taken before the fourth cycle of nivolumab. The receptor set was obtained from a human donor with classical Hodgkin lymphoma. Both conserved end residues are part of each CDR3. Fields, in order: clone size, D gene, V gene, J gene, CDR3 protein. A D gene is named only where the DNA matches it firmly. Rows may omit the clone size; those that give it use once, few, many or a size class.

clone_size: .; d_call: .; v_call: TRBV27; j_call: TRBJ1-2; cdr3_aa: CASSSPGQLRGGYTF
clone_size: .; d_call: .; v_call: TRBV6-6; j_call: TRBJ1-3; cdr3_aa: CASKNSGGNLNTIYF
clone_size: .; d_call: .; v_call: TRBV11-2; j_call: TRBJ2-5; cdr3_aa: CASSLGFAYQETQYF
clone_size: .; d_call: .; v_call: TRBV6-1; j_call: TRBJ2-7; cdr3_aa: CASSEFPGSYEQYF
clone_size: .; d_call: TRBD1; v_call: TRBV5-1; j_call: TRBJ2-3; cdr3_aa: CASSPGQGWTDTQYF
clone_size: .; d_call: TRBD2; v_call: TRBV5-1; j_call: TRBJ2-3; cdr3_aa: CASSPLAGDPDTQYF
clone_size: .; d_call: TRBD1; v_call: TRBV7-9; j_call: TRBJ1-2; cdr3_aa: CASSLKGGNGYTF
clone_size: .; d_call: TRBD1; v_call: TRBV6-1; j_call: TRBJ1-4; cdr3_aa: CAHQVRGTDNEKLFF
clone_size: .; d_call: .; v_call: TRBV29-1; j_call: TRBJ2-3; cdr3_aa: CSVGRGTVADTQYF
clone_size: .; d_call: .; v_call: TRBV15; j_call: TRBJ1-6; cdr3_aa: CATSREGWATLAPLHF
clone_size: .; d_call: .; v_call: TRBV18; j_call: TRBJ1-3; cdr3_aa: CASSPTSGNSVNTIYF
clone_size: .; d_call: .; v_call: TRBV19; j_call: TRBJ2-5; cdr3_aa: CASSIGDSWETQYF
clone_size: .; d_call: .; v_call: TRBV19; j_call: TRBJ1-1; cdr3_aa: CASKLGVNTEAFF
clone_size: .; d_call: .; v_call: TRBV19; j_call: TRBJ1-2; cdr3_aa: CASSMTEGYGYTF
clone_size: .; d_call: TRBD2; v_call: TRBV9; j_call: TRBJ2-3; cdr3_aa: CASSDLAGSSTDTQYF
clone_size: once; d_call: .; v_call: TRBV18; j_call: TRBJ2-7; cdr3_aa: CASSNGRGTAYEQYF
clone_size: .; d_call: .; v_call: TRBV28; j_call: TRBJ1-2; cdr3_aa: CASTPGEFYGYTF
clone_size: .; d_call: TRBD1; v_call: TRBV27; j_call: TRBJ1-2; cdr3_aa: CASSWDRPNYGYTF
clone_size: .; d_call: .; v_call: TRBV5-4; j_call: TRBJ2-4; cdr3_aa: CASSLTRGSTKNIQYF
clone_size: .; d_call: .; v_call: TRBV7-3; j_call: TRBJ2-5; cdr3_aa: CASSSRTRSETQYF
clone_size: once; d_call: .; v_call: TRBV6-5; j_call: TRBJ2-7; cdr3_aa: CASRPGTYEQYF
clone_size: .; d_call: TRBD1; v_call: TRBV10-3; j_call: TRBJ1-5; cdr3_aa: CAIRTGTGVDQPQHF
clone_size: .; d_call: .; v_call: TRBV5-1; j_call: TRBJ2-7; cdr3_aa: CASSMAYEQYF
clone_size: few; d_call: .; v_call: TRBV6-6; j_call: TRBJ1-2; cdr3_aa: CASSGQDGYTF
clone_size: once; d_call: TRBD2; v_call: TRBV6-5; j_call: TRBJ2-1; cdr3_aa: CASSYSTSGTEQFF
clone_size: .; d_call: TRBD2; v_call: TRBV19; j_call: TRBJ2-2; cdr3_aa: CASNIAGGLSGELFF
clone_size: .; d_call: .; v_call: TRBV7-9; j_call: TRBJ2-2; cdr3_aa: CASSLRAGNTGELFF
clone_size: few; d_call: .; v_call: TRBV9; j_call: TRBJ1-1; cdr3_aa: CASSALAGTMNTEAFF
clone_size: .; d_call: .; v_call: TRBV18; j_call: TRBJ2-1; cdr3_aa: CASSLILAYHNEQFF
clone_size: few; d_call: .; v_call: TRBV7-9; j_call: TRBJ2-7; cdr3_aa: CASSAAGFYEQYF
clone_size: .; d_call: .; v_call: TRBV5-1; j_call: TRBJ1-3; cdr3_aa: CASSRVTGNTIYF
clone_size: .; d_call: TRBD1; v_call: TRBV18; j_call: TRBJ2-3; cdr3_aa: CASSRLGQGATDTQYF
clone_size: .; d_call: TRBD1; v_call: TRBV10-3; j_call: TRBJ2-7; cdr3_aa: CAISDRQGGSYEQYF
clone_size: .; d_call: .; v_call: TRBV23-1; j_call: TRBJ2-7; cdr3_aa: CASSPVGPGQNYEQYF
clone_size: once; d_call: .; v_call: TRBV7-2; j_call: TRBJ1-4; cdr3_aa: CASSWGPSNEKLFF
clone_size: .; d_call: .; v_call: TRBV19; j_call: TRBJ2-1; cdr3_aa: CASTNAGHEQFF
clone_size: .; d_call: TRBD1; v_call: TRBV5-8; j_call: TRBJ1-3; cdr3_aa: CASSTGQPGNTIYF
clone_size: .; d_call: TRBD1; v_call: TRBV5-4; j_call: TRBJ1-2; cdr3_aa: CASTKRDRDGGYTF
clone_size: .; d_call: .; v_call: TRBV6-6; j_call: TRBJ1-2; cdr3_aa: CASSPDSKRGYTF
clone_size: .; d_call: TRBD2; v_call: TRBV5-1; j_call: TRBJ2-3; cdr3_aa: CASGLAGGPDTQYF
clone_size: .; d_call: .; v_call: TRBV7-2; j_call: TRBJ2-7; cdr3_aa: CASSLGGAATPEQYF
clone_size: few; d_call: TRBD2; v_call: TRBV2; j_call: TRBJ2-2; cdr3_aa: CASTRGGPTGELFF
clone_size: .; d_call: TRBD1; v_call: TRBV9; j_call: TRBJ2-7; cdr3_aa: CASSVTDRGLHEQYF
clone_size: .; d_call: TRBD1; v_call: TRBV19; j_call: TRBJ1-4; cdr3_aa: CATDRGDEKLFF
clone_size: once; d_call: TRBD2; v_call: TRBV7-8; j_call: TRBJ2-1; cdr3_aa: CASSLGGLAGREQFF
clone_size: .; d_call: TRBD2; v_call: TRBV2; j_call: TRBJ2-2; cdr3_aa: CASSGELAGAGELFF
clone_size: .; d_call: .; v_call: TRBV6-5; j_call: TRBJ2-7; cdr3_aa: CASSYVWGRYEQYF
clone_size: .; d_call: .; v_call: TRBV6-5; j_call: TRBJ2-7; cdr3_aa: CASSWRGLAEQYF
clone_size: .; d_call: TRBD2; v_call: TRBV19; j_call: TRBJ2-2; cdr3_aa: CASRKSSSGISGELFF
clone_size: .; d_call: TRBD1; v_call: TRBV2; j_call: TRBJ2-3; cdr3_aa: CASSNDRSQGDTQYF
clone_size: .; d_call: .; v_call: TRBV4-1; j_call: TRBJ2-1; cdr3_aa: CASSQDHRVSYNEQFF
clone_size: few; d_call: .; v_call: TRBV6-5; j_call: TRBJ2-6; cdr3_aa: CASRPNWAGANVLTF
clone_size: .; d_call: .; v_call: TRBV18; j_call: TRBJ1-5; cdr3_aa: CASSRDTALGQPQHF
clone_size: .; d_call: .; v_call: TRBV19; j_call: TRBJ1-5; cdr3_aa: CASREFGPSNQPQHF